The T cell receptor beta chain described here comes from a study of T cell responses to AZD1222 COVID-19 vaccine. Notes on the study in general: Recipients of two AZD1222 doses showed rising Spike-specific TCR breadth and depth. Clonal diversity was possibly underestimated, and the donors were mostly white British, with more females.

This clone has only one observation. Its target is unknown. Assay: immunoSEQ multiplex PCR; the TCRdb copy retains only in-frame clones and omits some. The data show 100,000 to 150,000 clones, roughly 92% seen once. CDR3 length equals 16 residues. Deletions cut 4 bases from V and 2 bases from J, with 15 bases between. In germline, CDR1 is LGHNA, CDR2 YSLEER. Combined were second doses at about 4 or about 12 weeks. The chain employs TRBV4-3 and TRBJ1-3, with D perhaps matching TRBD1 (6 bases). The input for sequencing was peripheral blood, taken 28 days after the second AZD1222 dose. This TCR was recovered from an adult who received the AZD1222 COVID-19 vaccine. CDR3: CASSRTQGKAGNTIYF. The CDR3 bases are TGCGCCAGCAGCCGAACCCAGGGGAAAGCTGGAAACACCATATATTTT.